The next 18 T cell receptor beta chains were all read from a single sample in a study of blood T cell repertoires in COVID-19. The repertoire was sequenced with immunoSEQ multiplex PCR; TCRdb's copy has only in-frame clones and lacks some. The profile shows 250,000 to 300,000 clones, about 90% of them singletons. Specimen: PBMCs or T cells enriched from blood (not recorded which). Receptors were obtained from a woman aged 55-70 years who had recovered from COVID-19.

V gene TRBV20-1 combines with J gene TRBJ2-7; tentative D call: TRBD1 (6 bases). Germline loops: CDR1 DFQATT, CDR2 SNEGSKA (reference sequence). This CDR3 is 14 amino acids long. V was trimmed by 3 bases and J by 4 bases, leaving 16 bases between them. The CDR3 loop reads CSASETGDFYEQYF. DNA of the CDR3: TGCAGTGCTAGTGAGACAGGAGATTTTTACGAGCAGTACTTC.

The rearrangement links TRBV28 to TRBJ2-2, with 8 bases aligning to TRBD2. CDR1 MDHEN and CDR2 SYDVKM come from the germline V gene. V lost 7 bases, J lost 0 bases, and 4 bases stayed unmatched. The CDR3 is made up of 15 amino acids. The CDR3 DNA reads TGTGCCAGCAAAAAAGCGGGAGCGAACACCGGGGAGCTGTTTTTT. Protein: CASKKAGANTGELFF.

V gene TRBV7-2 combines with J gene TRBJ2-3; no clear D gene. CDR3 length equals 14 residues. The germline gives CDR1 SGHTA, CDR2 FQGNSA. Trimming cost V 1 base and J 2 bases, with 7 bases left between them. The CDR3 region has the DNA TGTGCCAGCAGCTTAGACAGCCACACAGATACGCAGTATTTT. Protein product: CASSLDSHTDTQYF.

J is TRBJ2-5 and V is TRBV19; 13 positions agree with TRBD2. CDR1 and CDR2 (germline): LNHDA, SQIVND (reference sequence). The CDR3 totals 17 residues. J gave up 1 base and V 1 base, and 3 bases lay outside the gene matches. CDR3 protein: CASSIGTSGGFQETQYF. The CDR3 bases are TGTGCCAGTAGTATAGGGACTAGCGGGGGATTCCAAGAGACCCAGTACTTC.

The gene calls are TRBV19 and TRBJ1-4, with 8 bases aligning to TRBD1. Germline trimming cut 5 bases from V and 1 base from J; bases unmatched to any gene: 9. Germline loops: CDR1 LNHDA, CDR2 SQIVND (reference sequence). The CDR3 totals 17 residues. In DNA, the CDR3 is TGTGCCAGTAGTTCCAAAACAGGGGGAGGAACTAATGAAAAACTGTTTTTT. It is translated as CASSSKTGGGTNEKLFF.

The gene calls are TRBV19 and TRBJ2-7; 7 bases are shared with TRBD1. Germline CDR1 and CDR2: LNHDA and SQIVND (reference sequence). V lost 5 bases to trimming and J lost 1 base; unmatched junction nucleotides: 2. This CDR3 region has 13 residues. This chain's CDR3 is CASSVQGSYEQYF. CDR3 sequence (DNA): TGTGCCAGTAGTGTACAGGGGTCCTACGAGCAGTACTTC. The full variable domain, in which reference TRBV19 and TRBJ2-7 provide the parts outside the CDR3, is DGGITQSPKYLFRKEGQNVTLSCEQNLNHDAMYWYRQDPGQGLRLIYYSQIVNDFQKGDIAEGYSVSREKKESFPLTVTSAQKNPTAFYLCASSVQGSYEQYFGPGTRLTVT.

Written as DNA, the CDR3 is TGCGCCAGCAGGGAGGGAGCGGGGGACATCAATGAGCAGTTCTTC. Amino acid sequence: CASREGAGDINEQFF. This chain connects TRBV5-1 to TRBJ2-1; 8 bases are a match to TRBD2. The V gene end was trimmed by 5 bases and the J gene end by 6 bases; junction bases not matched to a gene: 10. This CDR3 contains 15 residues. Germline assignment: CDR1 SGHRS and CDR2 YFSETQ.

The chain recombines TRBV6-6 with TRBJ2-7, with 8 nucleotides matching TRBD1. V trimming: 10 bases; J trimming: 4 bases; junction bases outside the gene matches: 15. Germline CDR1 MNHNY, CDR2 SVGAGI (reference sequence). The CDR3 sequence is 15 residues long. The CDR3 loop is CATHPPGQASYEQYF. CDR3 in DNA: TGTGCCACTCACCCCCCGGGACAGGCTTCGTACGAGCAGTACTTC.

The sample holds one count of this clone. The CDR3 bases are TGTGCCAGCAAGATCGCCAAGGAGAACTATGGCTACACCTTC. Amino acids: CASKIAKENYGYTF. The rearrangement uses TRBV14 and TRBJ1-2; D call uncertain. CDR1 is SGHDN and CDR2 is FVKESK in the germline V gene. The CDR3 has 14 amino acids. V was shortened by 7 bases and J by 2 bases, with 14 bases between the two germline ends.

CDR3 DNA sequence: TGTGCCAGCAGGCCAAGGGGGAAACTGTTTTTT. Translating gives CASRPRGKLFF. The rearrangement joins TRBV21-1 to TRBJ1-4; the D call TRBD1 from the table was never checked on the DNA. TRBV21-1 is a pseudogene locus. The CDR3 consists of 11 residues.

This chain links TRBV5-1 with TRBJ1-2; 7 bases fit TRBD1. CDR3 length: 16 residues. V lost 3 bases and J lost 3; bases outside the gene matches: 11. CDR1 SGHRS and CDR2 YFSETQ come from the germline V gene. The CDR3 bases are TGCGCCAGCAGCTCTACCGGGACAGATTATTACTATGGCTACACCTTC. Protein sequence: CASSSTGTDYYYGYTF.

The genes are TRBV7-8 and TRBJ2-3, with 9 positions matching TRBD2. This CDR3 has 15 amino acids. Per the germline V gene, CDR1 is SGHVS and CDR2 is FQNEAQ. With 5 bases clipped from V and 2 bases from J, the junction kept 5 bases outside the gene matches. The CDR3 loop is CASSLSGGVTDTQYF. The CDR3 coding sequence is TGTGCCAGCAGCCTTAGCGGGGGAGTCACAGATACGCAGTATTTT. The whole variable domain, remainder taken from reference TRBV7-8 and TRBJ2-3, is GAGVSQSPRYKVAKRGQDVALRCDPISGHVSLFWYQQALGQGPEFLTYFQNEAQLDKSGLPSDRFFAERPEGSVSTLKIQRTQQEDSAVYLCASSLSGGVTDTQYFGPGTRLTVL.

The chain's CDR3 is CASSHLGTRAYEQYF. CDR3 DNA: TGTGCCAGCAGCCACCTGGGGACTAGAGCCTACGAGCAGTACTTC. The chain carries TRBV14 and TRBJ2-7, with TRBD2 matching over 8 bases. Per germline, CDR1 SGHDN and CDR2 FVKESK. V shed 3 bases, J shed 2 bases, and the junction held 6 bases outside the gene matches. The CDR3 loop spans 15 amino acids.

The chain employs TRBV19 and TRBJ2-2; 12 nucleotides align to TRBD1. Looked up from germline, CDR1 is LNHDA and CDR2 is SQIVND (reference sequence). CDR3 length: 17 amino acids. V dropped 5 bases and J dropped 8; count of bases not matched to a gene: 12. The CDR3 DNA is TGTGCCAGTAGTCCTTCATGGGGACAGGGGGCAGCAGGGGAGCTGTTTTTT. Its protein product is CASSPSWGQGAAGELFF. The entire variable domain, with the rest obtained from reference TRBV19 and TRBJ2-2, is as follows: DGGITQSPKYLFRKEGQNVTLSCEQNLNHDAMYWYRQDPGQGLRLIYYSQIVNDFQKGDIAEGYSVSREKKESFPLTVTSAQKNPTAFYLCASSPSWGQGAAGELFFGEGSRLTVL.

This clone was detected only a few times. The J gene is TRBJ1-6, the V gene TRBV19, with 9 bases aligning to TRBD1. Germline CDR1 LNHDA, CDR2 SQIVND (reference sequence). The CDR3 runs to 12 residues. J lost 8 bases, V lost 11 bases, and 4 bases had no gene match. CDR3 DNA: TGTGCCGCGGGGACAGGGCATTCACCCCTCCACTTT. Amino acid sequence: CAAGTGHSPLHF.

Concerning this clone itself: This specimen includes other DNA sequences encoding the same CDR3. The CDR3: CAISEGQGVTEAFF. The CDR3, as DNA: TGTGCCATCAGTGAGGGACAGGGGGTCACTGAAGCTTTCTTT. The V gene is TRBV10-3, the J gene TRBJ1-1; 10 positions agree with TRBD1. CDR1 and CDR2 (germline): ENHRY, SYGVKD. The CDR3 covers 14 residues. J lost 4 bases, V lost 2 bases, and 1 base had no gene match.

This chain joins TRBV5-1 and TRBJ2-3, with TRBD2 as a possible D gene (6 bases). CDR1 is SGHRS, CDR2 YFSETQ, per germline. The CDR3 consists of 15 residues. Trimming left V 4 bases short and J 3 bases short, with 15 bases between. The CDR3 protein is CASSPLTGETDTQYF. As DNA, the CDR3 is TGCGCCAGCAGCCCCCTTACGGGAGAAACAGATACGCAGTATTTT.

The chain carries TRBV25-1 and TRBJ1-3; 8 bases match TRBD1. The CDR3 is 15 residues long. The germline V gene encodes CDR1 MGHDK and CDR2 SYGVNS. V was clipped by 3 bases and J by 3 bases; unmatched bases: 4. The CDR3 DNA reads TGTGCCAGCAGTGATCAGGGGGCTATTGGAAACACCATATATTTT. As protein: CASSDQGAIGNTIYF.